The clone carrying this T cell receptor (beta chain) was seen a handful of times. Antigen unknown. These data are taken from a study of post-analysis software for immune sequencing data. Study overall: The courses of disease that were included comprised relapsing-remitting, secondary progressive and progressive-relapsing multiple sclerosis.

The authors incorporated unique molecular identifiers into the TCR beta cDNA libraries. The T cell input of about 0.9 to 10 million gave about 470,000 cDNA molecules. MiXCR was run by TCRdb on the PCR reads, yielding one entry per CDR3 protein. The sample includes 350,000 to 500,000 distinct CDR3 sequences, approximately 37% seen only once; the top ten take approximately 7.7%. Trimming removed 6 bases from V and 3 bases from J, with 17 bases in between. The CDR3 extends over 15 amino acids. Germline CDR1 is MDHEN and CDR2 is SYDVKM. Whole-study results and caveats: Among several TRBV segments more frequent in patients than controls were TRBV5-6, TRBV5-1 and TRBV20-1. F measure clustering grouped samples strongly by preparation batch.

The chain recombines TRBV28 with TRBJ1-2, with D maybe TRBD1 (5 bases). This receptor was taken from a girl aged 2 to 10 with multiple sclerosis. Sequencing was done on a sample of blood. The CDR3 DNA follows: TGTGCCAGCAGCACGGCATGGGGGGGATACTATGGCTACACCTTC. Translation: CASSTAWGGYYGYTF.